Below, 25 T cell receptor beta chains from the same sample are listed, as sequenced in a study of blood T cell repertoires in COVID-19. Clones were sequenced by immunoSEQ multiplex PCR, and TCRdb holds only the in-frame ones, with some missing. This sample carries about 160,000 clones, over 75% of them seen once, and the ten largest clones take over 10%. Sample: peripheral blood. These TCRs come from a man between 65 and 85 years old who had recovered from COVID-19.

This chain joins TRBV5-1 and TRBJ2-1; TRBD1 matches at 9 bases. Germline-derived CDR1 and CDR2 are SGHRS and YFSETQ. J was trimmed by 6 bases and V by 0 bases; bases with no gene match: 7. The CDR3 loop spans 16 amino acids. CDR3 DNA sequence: TGCGCCAGCAGCTTGGGGGACCGGGACAGGGTCAATGAGCAGTTCTTC. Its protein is CASSLGDRDRVNEQFF.

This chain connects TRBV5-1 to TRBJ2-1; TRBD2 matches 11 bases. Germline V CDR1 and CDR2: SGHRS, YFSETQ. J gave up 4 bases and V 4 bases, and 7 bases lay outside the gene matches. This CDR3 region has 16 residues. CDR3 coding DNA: TGCGCCAGCAGCGTACTCTGGACTAGCGGGTACAATGAGCAGTTCTTC. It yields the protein CASSVLWTSGYNEQFF.

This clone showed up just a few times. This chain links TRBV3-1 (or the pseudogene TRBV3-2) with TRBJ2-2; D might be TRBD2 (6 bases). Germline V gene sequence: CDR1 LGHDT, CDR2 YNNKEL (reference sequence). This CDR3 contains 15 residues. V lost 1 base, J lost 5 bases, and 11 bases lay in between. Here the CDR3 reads CASSQGGLATGELFF. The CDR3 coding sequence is TGTGCCAGCAGCCAAGGGGGACTCGCGACCGGGGAGCTGTTTTTT.

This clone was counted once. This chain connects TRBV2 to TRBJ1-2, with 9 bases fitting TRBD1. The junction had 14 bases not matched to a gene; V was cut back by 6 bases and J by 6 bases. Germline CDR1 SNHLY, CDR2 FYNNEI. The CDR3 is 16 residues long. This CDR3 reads CASSGRQGDGLHGYTF. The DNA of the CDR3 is TGTGCCAGCAGCGGACGACAGGGGGACGGGTTACATGGCTACACCTTC.

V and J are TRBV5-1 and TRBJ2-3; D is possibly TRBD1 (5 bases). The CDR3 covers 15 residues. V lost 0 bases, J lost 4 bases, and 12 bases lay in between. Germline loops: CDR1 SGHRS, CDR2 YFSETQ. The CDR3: CASSLAGLSADTQYF. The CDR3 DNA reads TGCGCCAGCAGCTTGGCAGGGCTTAGTGCAGATACGCAGTATTTT.

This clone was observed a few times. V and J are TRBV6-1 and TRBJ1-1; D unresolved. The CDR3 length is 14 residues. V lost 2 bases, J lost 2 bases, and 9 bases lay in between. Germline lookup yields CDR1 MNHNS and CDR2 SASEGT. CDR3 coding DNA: TGTGCCAGCAGTGAATCCGTACTTAACACTGAAGCTTTCTTT. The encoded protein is CASSESVLNTEAFF.

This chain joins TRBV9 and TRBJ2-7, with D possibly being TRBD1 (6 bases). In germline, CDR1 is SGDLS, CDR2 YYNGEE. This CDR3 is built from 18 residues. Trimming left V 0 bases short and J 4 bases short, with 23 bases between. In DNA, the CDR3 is TGTGCCAGCAGCGTAGGGGAACTGCCGGGACACCCAAATTACGAGCAGTACTTC. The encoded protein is CASSVGELPGHPNYEQYF.

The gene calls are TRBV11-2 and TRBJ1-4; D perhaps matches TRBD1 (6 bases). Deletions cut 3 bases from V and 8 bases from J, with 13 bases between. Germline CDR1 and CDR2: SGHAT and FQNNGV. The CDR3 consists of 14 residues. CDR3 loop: CASSFTGLLEKLFF. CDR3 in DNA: TGTGCCAGCAGCTTTACAGGGTTGCTAGAAAAACTGTTTTTT.

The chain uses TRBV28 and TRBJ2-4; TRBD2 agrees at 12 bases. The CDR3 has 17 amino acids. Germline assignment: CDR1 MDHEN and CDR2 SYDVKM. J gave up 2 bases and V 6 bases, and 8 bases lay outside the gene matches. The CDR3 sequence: CASSQRTSGMPKNIQYF. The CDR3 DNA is TGTGCCAGCAGCCAAAGGACTAGCGGGATGCCCAAAAACATTCAGTACTTC. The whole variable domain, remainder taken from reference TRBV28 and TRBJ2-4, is DVKVTQSSRYLVKRTGEKVFLECVQDMDHENMFWYRQDPGLGLRLIYFSYDVKMKEKGDIPEGYSVSREKKERFSLILESASTNQTSMYLCASSQRTSGMPKNIQYFGAGTRLSVL.

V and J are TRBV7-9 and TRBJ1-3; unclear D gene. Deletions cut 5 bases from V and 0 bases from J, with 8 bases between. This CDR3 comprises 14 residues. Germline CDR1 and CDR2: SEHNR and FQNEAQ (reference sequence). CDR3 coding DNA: TGTGCCAGCAGCGGACTTCGCTCTGGAAACACCATATATTTT. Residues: CASSGLRSGNTIYF.

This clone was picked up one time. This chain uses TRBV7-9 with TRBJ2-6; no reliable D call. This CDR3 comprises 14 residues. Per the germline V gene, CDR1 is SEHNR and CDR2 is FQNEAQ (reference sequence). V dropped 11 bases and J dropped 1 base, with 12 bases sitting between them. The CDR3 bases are TGTGCCTCCAGAGGAGTTTCTGGGGCCAACGTCCTGACTTTC. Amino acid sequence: CASRGVSGANVLTF.

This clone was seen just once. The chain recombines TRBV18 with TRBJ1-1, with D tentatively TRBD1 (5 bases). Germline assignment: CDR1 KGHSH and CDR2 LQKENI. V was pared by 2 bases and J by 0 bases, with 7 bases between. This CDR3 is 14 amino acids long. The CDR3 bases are TGTGCCAGCTCACCAAGGGGAATGAACACTGAAGCTTTCTTT. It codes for CASSPRGMNTEAFF.

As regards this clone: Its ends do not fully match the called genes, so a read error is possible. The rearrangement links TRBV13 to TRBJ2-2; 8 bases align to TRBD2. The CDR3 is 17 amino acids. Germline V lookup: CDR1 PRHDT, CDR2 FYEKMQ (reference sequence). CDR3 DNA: TGTGCCAGCAGCCTAGGACTAATAGCGGGAAGCACCGGGGAGCTGTTTTTT. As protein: CASSLGLIAGSTGELFF.

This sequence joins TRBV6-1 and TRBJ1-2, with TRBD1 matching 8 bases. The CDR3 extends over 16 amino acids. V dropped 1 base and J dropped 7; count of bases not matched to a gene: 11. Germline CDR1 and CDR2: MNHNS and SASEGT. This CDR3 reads CASSEGGQGLFVGYTF. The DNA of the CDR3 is TGTGCCAGCAGTGAAGGAGGACAGGGCCTATTCGTTGGCTACACCTTC.

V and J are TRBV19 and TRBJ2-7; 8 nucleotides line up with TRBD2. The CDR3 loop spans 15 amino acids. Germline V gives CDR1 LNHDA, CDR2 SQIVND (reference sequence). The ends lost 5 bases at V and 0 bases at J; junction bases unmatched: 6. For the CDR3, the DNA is TGTGCCAGTAGTCCCTCCGGGACTAGCTCCTACGAGCAGTACTTC. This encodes CASSPSGTSSYEQYF.

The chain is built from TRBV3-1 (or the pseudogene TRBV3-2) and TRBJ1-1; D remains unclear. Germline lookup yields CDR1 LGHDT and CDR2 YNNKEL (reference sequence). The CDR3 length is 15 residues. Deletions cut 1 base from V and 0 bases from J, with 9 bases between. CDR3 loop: CASSQGPEMNTEAFF. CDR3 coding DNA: TGTGCCAGCAGCCAAGGTCCTGAGATGAACACTGAAGCTTTCTTT.

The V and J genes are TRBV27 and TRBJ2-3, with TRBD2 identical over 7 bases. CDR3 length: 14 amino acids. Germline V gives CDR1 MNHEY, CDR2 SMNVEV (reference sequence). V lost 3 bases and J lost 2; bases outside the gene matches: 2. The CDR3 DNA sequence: TGTGCCAGCAGTTTGGGACTACACACAGATACGCAGTATTTT. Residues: CASSLGLHTDTQYF.

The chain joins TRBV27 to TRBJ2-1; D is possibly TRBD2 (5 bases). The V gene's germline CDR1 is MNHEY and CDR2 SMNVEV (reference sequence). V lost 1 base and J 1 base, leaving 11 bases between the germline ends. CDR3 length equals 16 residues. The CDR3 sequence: CASSLFGVLSYNEQFF. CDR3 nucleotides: TGTGCCAGCAGTTTATTCGGGGTGCTATCCTACAATGAGCAGTTCTTC.

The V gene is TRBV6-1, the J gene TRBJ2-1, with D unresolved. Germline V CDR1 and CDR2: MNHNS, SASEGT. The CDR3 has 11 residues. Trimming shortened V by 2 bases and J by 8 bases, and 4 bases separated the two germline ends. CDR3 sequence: CASSEIDEQFF. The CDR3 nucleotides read TGTGCCAGCAGTGAAATAGATGAGCAGTTCTTC.

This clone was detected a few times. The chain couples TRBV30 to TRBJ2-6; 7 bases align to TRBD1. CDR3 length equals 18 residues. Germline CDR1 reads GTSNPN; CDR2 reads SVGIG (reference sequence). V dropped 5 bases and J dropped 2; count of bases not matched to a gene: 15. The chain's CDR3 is CAWGPPTGYHAGANVLTF. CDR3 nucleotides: TGTGCCTGGGGACCCCCGACAGGGTATCACGCTGGGGCCAACGTCCTGACTTTC. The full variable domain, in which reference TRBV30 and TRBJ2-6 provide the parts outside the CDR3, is SQTIHQWPATLVQPVGSPLSLECTVEGTSNPNLYWYRQAAGRGLQLLFYSVGIGQISSEVPQNLSASRPQDRQFILSSKKLLLSDSGFYLCAWGPPTGYHAGANVLTFGAGSRLTVL.

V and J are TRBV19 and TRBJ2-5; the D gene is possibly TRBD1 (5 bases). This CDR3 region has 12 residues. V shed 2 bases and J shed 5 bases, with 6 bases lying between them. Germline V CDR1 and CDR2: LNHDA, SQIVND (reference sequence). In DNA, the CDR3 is TGTGCCAGTAGTATACAGGGTGAGACCCAGTACTTC. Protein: CASSIQGETQYF.

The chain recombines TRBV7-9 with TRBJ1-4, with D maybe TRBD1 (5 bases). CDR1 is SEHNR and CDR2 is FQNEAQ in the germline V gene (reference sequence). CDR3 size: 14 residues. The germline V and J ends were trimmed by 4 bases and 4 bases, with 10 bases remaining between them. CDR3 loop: CASSYGGINEKLFF. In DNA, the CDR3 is TGTGCCAGCAGCTACGGGGGAATTAATGAAAAACTGTTTTTT.

CDR3 sequence (DNA): TGTGCCAGCAGCACCGATGGCCCAGGACTCTCGAACACCGGGGAGCTGTTTTTT. Its protein product is CASSTDGPGLSNTGELFF. The chain combines TRBV21-1 with TRBJ2-2; the table's D gene call, TRBD2, was not cross checked with the DNA. TRBV21-1 is flagged as a pseudogene. The CDR3 is made up of 18 amino acids.

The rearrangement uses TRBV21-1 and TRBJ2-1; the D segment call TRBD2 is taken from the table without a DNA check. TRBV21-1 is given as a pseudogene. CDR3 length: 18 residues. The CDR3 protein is CASSNGKASGRGNNEQFF. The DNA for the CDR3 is TGTGCCAGCAGCAATGGTAAGGCTAGCGGGAGGGGCAACAATGAGCAGTTCTTC.

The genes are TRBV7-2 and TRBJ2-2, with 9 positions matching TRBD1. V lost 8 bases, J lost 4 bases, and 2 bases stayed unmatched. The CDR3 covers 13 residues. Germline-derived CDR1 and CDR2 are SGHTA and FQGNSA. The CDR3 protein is CASGGQGTGELFF. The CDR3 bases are TGTGCCAGCGGGGGACAGGGCACCGGGGAGCTGTTTTTT.